This T cell receptor (beta chain) was found in a study of cytomegalovirus exposure and HLA in healthy donors. This CDR3 comprises 14 residues. Trimming cost V 4 bases and J 2 bases, with 13 bases left between them. The germline V gene has CDR1 SGHRS and CDR2 YFSETQ. Healthy bone marrow donors made up the donor group. Whole-study findings and limits: CMV serostatus stood as the only immune exposure information on hand. 87-base-pair reads could not separate some V segments, including TRBV6-2 and TRBV6-3. Both high specificity and high sensitivity reportedly marked the classifier's diagnosis of cytomegalovirus status.

60 Vbeta and 13 Jbeta primers were used in PCR. Measured with immunoSEQ multiplex PCR; TCRdb has only the in-frame clones, and not every one. The table shows about 110,000 clones, with 82% occurring only once. Turning to this clone: The antigen is undetermined.

This TCR was recovered from a young man in good health and CMV-seropositive. This chain joins TRBV5-1 and TRBJ2-7; D gene uncertain. The specimen sequenced was PBMCs. The CDR3 bases are TGCGCCAGCAGCCCAGGCCTGTACCCCTACGAGCAGTACTTC. It codes for CASSPGLYPYEQYF.